This T cell receptor (beta chain) was identified during a study of cytomegalovirus exposure and HLA in healthy donors. This PCR relied on a set of 60 Vbeta primers and 13 Jbeta primers. Method: immunoSEQ multiplex PCR; TCRdb's copy keeps in-frame clones and lacks some. Here the sample spans 130,000 or so clones, about four fifths being singletons. This clone was seen a single time. The sequence was obtained from a man under 40 in good health and CMV-seronegative. The specimen sequenced was PBMCs.

CDR3 DNA sequence: TGTGCCAGCGGAAATCAGGGGGGACTGAACACTGAAGCTTTCTTT. Translation gives CASGNQGGLNTEAFF. This chain connects TRBV6-5 to TRBJ1-1; 7 bases match TRBD1. From germline, CDR1 is MNHEY and CDR2 SVGAGI. The CDR3 is 15 residues long. The V segment lost 8 bases and the J segment 0 bases; nucleotides outside the gene matches: 9.